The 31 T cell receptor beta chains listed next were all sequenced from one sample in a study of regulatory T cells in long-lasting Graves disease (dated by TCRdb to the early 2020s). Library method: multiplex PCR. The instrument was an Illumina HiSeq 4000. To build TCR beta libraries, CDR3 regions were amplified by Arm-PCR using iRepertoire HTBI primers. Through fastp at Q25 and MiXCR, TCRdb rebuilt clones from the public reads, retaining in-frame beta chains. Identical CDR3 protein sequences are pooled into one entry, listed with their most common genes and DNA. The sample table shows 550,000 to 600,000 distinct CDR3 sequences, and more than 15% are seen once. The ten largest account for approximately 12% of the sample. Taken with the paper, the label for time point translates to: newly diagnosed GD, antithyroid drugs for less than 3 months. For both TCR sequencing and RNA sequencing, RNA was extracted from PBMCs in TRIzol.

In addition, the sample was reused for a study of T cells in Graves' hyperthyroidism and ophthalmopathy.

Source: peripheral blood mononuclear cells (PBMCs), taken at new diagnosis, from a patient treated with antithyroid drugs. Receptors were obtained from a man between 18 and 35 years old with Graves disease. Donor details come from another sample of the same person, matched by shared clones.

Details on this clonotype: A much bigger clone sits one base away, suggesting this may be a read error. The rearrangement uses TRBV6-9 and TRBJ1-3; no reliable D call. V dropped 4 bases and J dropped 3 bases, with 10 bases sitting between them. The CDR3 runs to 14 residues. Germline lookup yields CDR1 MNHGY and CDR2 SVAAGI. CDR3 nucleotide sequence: TGTGCCAGCAGTTGCTCGATGGATGGAAACACCATATATTTT. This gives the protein CASSCSMDGNTIYF.

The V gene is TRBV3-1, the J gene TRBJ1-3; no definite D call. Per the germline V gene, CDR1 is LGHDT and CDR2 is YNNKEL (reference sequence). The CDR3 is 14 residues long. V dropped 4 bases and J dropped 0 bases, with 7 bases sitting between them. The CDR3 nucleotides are TGTGCCAGCAGCCGAACAGCCTCTGGAAACACCATATATTTT. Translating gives CASSRTASGNTIYF.

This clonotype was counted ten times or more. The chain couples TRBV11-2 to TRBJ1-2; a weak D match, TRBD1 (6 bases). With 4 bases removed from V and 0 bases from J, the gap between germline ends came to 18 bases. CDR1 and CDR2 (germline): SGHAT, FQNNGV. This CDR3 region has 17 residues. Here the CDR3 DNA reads TGTGCCAGCAGCTACAGGGTTTTCAAGTCTCCTAACTATGGCTACACCTTC. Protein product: CASSYRVFKSPNYGYTF.

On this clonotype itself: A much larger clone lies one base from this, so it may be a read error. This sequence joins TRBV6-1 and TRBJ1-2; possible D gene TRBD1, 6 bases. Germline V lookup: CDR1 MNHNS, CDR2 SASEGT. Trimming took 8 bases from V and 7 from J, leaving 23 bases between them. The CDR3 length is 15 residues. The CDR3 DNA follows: TGTGCCAGCTCGCTCTCCCAGGGGCCCCGGGGTGGCTACACCTTC. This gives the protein CASSLSQGPRGGYTF.

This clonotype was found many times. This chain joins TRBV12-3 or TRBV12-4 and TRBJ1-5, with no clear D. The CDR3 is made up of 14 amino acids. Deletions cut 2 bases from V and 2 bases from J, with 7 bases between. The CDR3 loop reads CASSLRVGNQPQHF. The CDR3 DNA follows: TGTGCCAGCAGTTTAAGGGTTGGCAATCAGCCCCAGCATTTT.

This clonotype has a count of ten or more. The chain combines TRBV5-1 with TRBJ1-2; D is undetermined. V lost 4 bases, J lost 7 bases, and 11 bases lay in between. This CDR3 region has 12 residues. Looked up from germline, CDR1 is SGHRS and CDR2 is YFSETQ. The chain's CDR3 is CASSPERGGYTF. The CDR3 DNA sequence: TGCGCCAGCAGCCCGGAACGCGGTGGCTACACCTTC. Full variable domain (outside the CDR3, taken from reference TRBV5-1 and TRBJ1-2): KAGVTQTPRYLIKTRGQQVTLSCSPISGHRSVSWYQQTPGQGLQFLFEYFSETQRNKGNFPGRFSGRQFSNSRSEMNVSTLELGDSALYLCASSPERGGYTFGSGTRLTVV.

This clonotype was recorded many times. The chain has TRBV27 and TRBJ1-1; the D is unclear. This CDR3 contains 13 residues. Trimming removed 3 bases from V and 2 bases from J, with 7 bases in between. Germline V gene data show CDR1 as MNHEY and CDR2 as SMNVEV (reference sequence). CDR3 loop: CASSFYSNTEAFF. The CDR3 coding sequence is TGTGCCAGCAGTTTCTATAGTAACACTGAAGCTTTCTTT.

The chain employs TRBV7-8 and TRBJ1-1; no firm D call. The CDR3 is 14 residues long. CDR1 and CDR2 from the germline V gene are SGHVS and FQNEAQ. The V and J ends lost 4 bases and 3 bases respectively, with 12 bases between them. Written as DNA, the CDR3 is TGTGCCAGCAGCTCCAGACTACCGGACACTGAAGCTTTCTTT. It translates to CASSSRLPDTEAFF.

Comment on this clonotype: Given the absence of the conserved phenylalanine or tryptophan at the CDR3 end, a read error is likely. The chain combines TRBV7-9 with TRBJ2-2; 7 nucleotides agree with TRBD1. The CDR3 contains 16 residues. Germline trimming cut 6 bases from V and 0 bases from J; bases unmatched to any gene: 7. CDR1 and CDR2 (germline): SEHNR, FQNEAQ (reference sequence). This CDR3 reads CASRTKGQSNTGELFS. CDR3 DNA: TGTGCCAGCAGGACAAAGGGACAGTCGAACACCGGGGAGCTGTTTTCT.

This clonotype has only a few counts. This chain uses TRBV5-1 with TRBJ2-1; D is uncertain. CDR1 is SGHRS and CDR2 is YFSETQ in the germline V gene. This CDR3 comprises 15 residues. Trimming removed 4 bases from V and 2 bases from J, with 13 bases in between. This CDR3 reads CASSPRARTYNEQFF. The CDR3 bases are TGCGCCAGCAGCCCTCGGGCCAGGACCTACAATGAGCAGTTCTTC.

The CDR3 DNA reads TGTGCCAGCAGCGACCGGGACAGGGTATACGAGCAGTACTTC. Its translation: CASSDRDRVYEQYF. The chain is built from TRBV27 and TRBJ2-7, with 9 bases identical to TRBD1. The CDR3 consists of 14 residues. The germline V gene has CDR1 MNHEY and CDR2 SMNVEV (reference sequence). V lost 6 bases, J lost 4 bases, and 7 bases stayed unmatched.

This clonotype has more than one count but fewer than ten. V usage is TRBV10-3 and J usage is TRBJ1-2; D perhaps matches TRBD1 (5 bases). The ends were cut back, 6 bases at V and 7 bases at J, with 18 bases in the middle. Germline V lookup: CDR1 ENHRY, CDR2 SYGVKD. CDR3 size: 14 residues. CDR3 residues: CAISPTGTWSGYTF. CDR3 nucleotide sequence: TGTGCCATCAGCCCTACTGGGACGTGGTCTGGCTACACCTTC.

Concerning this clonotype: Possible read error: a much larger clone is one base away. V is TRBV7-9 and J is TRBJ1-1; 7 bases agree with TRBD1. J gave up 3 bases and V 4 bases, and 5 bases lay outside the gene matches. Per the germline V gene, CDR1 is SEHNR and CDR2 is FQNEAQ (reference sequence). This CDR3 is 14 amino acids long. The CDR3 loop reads CASSSAGGDTEAFF. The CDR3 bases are TGTGCCAGCAGCTCCGCAGGGGGAGACACTGAAGCTTTCTTT.

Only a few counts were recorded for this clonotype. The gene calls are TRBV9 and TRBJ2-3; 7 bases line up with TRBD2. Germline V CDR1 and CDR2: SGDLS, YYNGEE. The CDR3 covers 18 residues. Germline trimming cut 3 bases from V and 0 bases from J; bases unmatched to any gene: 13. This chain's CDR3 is CASSDFPSLADSTDTQYF. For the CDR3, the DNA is TGTGCCAGCAGCGACTTCCCTAGCCTAGCGGATAGCACAGATACGCAGTATTTT.

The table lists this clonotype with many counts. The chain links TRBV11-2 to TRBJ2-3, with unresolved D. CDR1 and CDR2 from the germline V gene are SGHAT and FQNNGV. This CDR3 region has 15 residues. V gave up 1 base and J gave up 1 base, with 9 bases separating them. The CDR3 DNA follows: TGTGCCAGCAGCTTAGGTCACGGTGGCACAGATACGCAGTATTTT. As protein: CASSLGHGGTDTQYF.

DNA of the CDR3: TGCGCCAGCAGCCAAGATGCAGGCACAGATACGCAGTATTTT. This translates into CASSQDAGTDTQYF. The chain carries TRBV4-1 and TRBJ2-3, with D uncertain. The V gene's germline CDR1 is MGHRA and CDR2 YSYEKL. Trimming took off 0 bases at V and 1 base at J, with 5 bases between the two ends. This CDR3 spans 14 amino acids.

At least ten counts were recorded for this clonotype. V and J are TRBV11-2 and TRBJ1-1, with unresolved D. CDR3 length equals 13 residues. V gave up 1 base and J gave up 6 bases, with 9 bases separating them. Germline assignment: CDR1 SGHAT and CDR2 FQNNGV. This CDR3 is CASSLVGVAEAFF. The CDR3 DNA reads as TGTGCCAGCAGCTTAGTCGGGGTGGCTGAAGCTTTCTTT.

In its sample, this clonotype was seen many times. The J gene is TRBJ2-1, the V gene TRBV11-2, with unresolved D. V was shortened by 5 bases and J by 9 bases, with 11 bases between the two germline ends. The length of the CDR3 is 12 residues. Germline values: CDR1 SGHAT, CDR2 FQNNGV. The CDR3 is CASSPRSTEQFF. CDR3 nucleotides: TGTGCCAGCAGCCCCCGAAGTACTGAGCAGTTCTTC.

The chain's CDR3 is CSVVRDNSYEQYF. Written as DNA, the CDR3 is TGCAGCGTTGTCCGGGACAACTCCTACGAGCAGTACTTC. The chain has TRBV29-1 and TRBJ2-7, with D possibly matching TRBD1 (6 bases). Germline values: CDR1 SQVTM, CDR2 ANQGSEA. This CDR3 has 13 amino acids. The ends were cut back, 4 bases at V and 0 bases at J, with 10 bases in the middle.

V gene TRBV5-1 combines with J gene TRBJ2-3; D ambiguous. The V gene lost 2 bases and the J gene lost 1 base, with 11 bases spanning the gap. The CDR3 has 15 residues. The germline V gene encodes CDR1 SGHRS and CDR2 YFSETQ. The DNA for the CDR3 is TGCGCCAGCAGCTTCGGACCGAGAGGCACAGATACGCAGTATTTT. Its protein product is CASSFGPRGTDTQYF.

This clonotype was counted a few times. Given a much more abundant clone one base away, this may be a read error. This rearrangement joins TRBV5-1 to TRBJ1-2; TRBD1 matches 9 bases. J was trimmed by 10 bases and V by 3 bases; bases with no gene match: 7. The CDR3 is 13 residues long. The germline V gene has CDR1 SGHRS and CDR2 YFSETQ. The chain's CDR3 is CASSSRTGDSYTF. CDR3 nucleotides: TGCGCCAGCAGCTCCAGGACAGGGGATTCCTACACCTTC.

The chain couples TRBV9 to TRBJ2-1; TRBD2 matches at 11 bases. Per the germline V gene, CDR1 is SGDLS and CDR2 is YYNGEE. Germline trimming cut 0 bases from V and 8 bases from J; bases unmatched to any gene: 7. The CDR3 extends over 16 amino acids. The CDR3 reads CASSVDVAGGSYEQFF. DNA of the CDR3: TGTGCCAGCAGCGTAGATGTAGCGGGAGGGTCGTATGAGCAGTTCTTC. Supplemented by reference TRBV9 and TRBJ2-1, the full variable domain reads DSGVTQTPKHLITATGQRVTLRCSPRSGDLSVYWYQQSLDQGLQFLIQYYNGEERAKGNILERFSAQQFPDLHSELNLSSLELGDSALYFCASSVDVAGGSYEQFFGPGTRLTVL.

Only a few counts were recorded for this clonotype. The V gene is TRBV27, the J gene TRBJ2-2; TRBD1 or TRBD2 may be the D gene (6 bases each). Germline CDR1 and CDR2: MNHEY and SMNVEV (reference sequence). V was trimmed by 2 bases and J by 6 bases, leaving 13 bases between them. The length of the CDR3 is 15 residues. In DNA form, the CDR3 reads TGTGCCAGCAGTTTAATGGGGGGCATATCCGGGGAGCTGTTTTTT. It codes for CASSLMGGISGELFF.

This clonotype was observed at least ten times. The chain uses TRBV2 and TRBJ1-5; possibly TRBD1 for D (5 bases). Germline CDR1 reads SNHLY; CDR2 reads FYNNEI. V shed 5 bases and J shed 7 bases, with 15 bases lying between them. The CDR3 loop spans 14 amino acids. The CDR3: CASSFDSIIQPQHF. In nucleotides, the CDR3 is TGTGCCAGCAGTTTCGACAGTATTATCCAGCCCCAGCATTTT.

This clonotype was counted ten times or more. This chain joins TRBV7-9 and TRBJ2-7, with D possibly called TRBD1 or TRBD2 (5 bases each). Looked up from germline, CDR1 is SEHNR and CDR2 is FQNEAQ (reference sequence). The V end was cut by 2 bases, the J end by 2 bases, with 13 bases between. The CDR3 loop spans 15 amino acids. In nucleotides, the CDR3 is TGTGCCAGCAGCTTATCCGCCGGGGCAACCTACGAGCAGTACTTC. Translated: CASSLSAGATYEQYF.

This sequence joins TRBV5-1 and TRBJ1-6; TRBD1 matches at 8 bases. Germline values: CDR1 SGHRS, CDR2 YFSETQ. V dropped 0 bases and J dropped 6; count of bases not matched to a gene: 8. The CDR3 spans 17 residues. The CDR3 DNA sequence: TGCGCCAGCAGCTTGGAGGGGACAGGATTAGGTAATTCACCCCTCCACTTT. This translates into CASSLEGTGLGNSPLHF.

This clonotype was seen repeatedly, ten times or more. CDR3 amino acids: CSATHGRSYEQYF. The CDR3 DNA reads TGCAGTGCTACCCATGGCAGGTCCTACGAGCAGTACTTC. The rearrangement links TRBV20-1 to TRBJ2-7; unclear D gene. Germline CDR1 is DFQATT and CDR2 is SNEGSKA (reference sequence). Trimming removed 4 bases at V and 1 base at J, with 11 bases between. The CDR3 consists of 13 residues.

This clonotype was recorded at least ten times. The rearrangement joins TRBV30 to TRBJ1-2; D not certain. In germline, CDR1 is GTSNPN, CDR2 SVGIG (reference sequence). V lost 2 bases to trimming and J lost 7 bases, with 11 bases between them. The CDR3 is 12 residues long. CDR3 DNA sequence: TGTGCCTGGAGTAAGCAGAGATCTGGCTACACCTTC. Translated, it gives CAWSKQRSGYTF.

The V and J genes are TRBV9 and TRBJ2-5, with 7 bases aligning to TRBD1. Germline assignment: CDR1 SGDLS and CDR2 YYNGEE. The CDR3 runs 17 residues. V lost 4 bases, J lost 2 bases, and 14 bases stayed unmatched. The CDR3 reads CASSPPRRDRKQETQYF. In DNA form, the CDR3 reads TGTGCCAGCAGCCCCCCCCGCAGGGACAGAAAGCAAGAGACCCAGTACTTC.

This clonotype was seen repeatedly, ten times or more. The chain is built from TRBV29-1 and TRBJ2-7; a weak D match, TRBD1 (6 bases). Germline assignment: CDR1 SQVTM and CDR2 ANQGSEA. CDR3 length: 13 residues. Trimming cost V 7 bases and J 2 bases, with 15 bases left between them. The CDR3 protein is CSAEGDQTYEQYF. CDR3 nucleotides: TGCAGCGCCGAGGGGGACCAAACCTACGAGCAGTACTTC.

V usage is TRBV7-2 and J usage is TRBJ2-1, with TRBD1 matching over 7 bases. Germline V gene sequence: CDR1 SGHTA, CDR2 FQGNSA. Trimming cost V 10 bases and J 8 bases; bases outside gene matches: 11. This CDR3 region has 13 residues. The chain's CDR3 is CANRRTGGDEQFF. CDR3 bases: TGTGCCAACAGGCGGACAGGTGGGGATGAGCAGTTCTTC. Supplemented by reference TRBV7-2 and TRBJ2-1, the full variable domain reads GAGVSQSPSNKVTEKGKDVELRCDPISGHTALYWYRQSLGQGLEFLIYFQGNSAPDKSGLPSDRFSAERTGGSVSTLTIQRTQQEDSAVYLCANRRTGGDEQFFGPGTRLTVL.